The rows below give T cell receptor beta chains drawn from one sample of a study of response to subunit inactivated influenza vaccine. TCRdb itself ran the RT-PCR reads through MiXCR, one entry per CDR3 protein. The table records about 540,000 distinct CDR3 sequences, roughly 25% of them present only once. The same data also contributed to another study, on T cells expressing NK-cell markers.

Sequencing was performed on CD4+ T cells sorted from PBMCs, taken approximately 13 days after vaccination. The receptors stem from a man aged 50 or older who received an inactivated influenza vaccine. Both conserved end residues are part of each CDR3. A D gene is named only where the DNA matches it firmly. Not every row has a clone size; where given, it reads once, few, many or a size class.

TRBV18	-	TRBJ2-5	-	CASSIEQGETQYF	TGTGCCAGCTCAATTGAACAGGGAGAGACCCAGTACTTC
TRBV5-1	-	TRBJ2-5	-	CASSSGAGFETQYF	TGCGCCAGCAGCTCAGGGGCAGGGTTCGAGACCCAGTACTTC
TRBV6-5	few	TRBJ1-1	-	CASSYSAGSMNTEAFF	TGTGCCAGCAGTTACTCTGCGGGAAGCATGAACACTGAAGCTTTCTTT
TRBV27	few	TRBJ1-5	-	CASSLDYNQPQHF	TGTGCCAGCAGTTTGGATTACAATCAGCCCCAGCATTTT
TRBV10-2	once	TRBJ2-3	-	CASSEGGSTDTQYF	TGCGCCAGCAGTGAGGGAGGTTCCACAGATACGCAGTATTTT
TRBV7-2	few	TRBJ2-5	-	CASSLVSAPETQYF	TGTGCCAGCAGCTTAGTTTCGGCGCCGGAGACCCAGTACTTC
TRBV7-2	-	TRBJ2-7	TRBD2	CASSLVPSGYLSYEQYF	TGTGCCAGCAGCTTAGTTCCTAGCGGTTATCTCTCCTACGAGCAGTACTTC
TRBV5-1	once	TRBJ2-7	-	CASSLSQGSEQYF	TGCGCCAGCAGCTTATCCCAAGGCAGCGAGCAGTACTTC
TRBV25-1	few	TRBJ2-2	-	CASSGTGMSTGELFF	TGTGCCAGCAGTGGAACAGGGATGAGCACCGGGGAGCTGTTTTTT
TRBV7-9	-	TRBJ1-1	TRBD1	CASSFWKPGQGGTEAFF	TGTGCCAGCAGCTTTTGGAAGCCGGGACAGGGTGGCACTGAAGCTTTCTTT
TRBV3-1	few	TRBJ2-1	TRBD2	CASSYRGLAGGAQFF	TGTGCCAGCAGCTATCGCGGACTAGCGGGAGGGGCGCAGTTCTTC
TRBV20-1	many	TRBJ1-2	-	CSAQNPEGYGYTF	TGCAGTGCTCAGAACCCGGAGGGGTATGGCTACACCTTC
TRBV5-1	-	TRBJ2-3	-	CASSLQDPADTQYF	TGCGCCAGCAGCTTACAAGACCCCGCAGATACGCAGTATTTT
TRBV7-9	-	TRBJ2-7	-	CASSVQGKGDF	TGTGCCAGCAGCGTACAAGGGAAGGGGGACTTC